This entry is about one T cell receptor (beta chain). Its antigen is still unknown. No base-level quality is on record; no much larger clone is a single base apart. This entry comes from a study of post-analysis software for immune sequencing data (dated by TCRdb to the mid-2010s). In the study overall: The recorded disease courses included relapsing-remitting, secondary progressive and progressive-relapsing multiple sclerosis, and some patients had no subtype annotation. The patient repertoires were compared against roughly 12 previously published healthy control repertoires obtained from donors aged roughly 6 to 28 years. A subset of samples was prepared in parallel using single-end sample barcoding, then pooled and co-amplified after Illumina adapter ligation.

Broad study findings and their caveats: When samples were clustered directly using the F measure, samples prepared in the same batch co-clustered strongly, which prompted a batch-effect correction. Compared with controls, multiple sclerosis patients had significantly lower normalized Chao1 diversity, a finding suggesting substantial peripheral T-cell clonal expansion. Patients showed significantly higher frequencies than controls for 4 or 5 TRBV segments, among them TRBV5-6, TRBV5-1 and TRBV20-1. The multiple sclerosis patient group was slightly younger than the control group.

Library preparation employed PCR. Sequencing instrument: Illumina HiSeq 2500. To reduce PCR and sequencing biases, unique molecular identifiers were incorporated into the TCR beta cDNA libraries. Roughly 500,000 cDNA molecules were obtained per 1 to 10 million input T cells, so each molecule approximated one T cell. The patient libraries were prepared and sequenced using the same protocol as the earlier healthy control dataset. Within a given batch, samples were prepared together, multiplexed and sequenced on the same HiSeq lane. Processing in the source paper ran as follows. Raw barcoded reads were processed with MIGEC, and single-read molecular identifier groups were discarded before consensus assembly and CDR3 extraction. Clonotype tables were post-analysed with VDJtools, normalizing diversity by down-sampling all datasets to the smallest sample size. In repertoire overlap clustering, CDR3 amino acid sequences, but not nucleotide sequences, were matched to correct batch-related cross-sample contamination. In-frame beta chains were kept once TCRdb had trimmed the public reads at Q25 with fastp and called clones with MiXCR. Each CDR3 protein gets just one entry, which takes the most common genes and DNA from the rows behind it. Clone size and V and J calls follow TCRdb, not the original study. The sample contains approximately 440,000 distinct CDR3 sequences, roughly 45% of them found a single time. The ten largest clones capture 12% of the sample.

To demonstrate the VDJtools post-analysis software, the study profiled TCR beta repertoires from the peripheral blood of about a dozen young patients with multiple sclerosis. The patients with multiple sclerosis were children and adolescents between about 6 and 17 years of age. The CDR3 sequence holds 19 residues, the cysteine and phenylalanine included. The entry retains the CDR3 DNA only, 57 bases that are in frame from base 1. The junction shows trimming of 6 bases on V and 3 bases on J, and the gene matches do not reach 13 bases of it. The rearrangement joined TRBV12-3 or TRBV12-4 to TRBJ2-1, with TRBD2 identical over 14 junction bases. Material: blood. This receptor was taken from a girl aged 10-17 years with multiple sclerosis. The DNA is TGTGCCAGCAGCTACGCCGGGACTAGCGGGAGAGTAGGCTACAATGAGCAGTTCTTC. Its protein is CASSYAGTSGRVGYNEQFF.